The 20 T cell receptor beta chains below come from one sample, sequenced in a study of identical twins. In TCRdb, the 5' RACE reads were re-called with MiXCR into one record per CDR3 protein. The sample lists hundreds of thousands of distinct CDR3 sequences; over 8.5% were seen once. The sample was also reused in another study, on yellow fever vaccine responses in identical twins.

Material for sequencing was PBMCs. The receptors shown here come from a woman aged 18-30 years in good health.

This clonotype was seen a handful of times. The chain uses TRBV29-1 and TRBJ2-5, with 12 nucleotides matching TRBD1. The CDR3 is 14 amino acids. With V trimmed by 6 bases and J by 5 bases, 7 bases remained unmatched. Germline CDR1 and CDR2: SQVTM and ANQGSEA. The CDR3 nucleotides read TGCAGCGTGGGACAGGGGGCTCTTTACGAGACCCAGTACTTC. This sequence encodes CSVGQGALYETQYF.

The chain combines TRBV24-1 with TRBJ2-4, with D perhaps given as TRBD1 or TRBD2 (5 bases each). Per the germline V gene, CDR1 is KGHDR and CDR2 is SFDVKD. The CDR3 is 15 residues long. Trimming left V 3 bases short and J 5 bases short, with 13 bases between. The CDR3 is CATSDGGITQNIQYF. The CDR3 nucleotides are TGTGCCACCAGTGATGGGGGAATTACCCAAAACATTCAGTACTTC.

This clonotype has at least ten counts. V and J are TRBV6-5 and TRBJ1-1, with a weak D call TRBD1 (5 bases). Per the germline V gene, CDR1 is MNHEY and CDR2 is SVGAGI. Trimming cost V 0 bases and J 4 bases, with 9 bases left between them. CDR3 size: 14 residues. CDR3 nucleotide sequence: TGTGCCAGCAGTTACTCGGGGGTGGGCACTGAAGCTTTCTTT. Amino acid sequence: CASSYSGVGTEAFF.

This chain connects TRBV6-2 or TRBV6-3 to TRBJ1-5; tentative D call: TRBD1 (6 bases). The CDR3 is 14 amino acids. V was pared by 7 bases and J by 1 base, with 11 bases between. Germline assignment: CDR1 MNHEY and CDR2 SVGEGT. CDR3 sequence reads: CASTLQGSNQPQHF. The CDR3 DNA is TGTGCCAGCACTTTACAGGGAAGCAATCAGCCCCAGCATTTT.

This chain joins TRBV7-2 and TRBJ2-7, with a possible D match to TRBD2 (6 bases). This CDR3 is 15 amino acids long. Germline CDR1 reads SGHTA; CDR2 reads FQGNSA. V was cut by 3 bases and J by 1 base, with 13 bases left in between. CDR3 loop: CASSFMGGVSYEQYF. CDR3 in DNA: TGTGCCAGCAGCTTCATGGGAGGTGTGTCCTACGAGCAGTACTTC. Supplemented by reference TRBV7-2 and TRBJ2-7, the full variable domain reads GAGVSQSPSNKVTEKGKDVELRCDPISGHTALYWYRQSLGQGLEFLIYFQGNSAPDKSGLPSDRFSAERTGGSVSTLTIQRTQQEDSAVYLCASSFMGGVSYEQYFGPGTRLTVT.

This clonotype was counted a few times. The chain has TRBV6-2 or TRBV6-3 and TRBJ1-2; TRBD1 is a possible D gene (5 bases). Germline lookup yields CDR1 MNHEY and CDR2 SVGEGT. This CDR3 contains 12 residues. V shed 2 bases and J shed 8 bases, with 9 bases lying between them. The CDR3 sequence: CASSYAGQGYTF. CDR3 DNA: TGTGCCAGCAGTTACGCAGGGCAGGGCTACACCTTC.

This clonotype has just a few counts. The V and J genes are TRBV6-5 and TRBJ2-7, with D possibly matching TRBD1 (5 bases). This CDR3 comprises 15 residues. V dropped 0 bases and J dropped 2 bases, with 11 bases sitting between them. The germline CDR1 and CDR2 sequences are MNHEY and SVGAGI. CDR3 bases: TGTGCCAGCAGTTACTCGATGCCAGGGCCCTACGAGCAGTACTTC. The encoded protein is CASSYSMPGPYEQYF.

This clonotype came up many times. The rearrangement joins TRBV29-1 to TRBJ2-3; 7 bases match TRBD1. Trimming cost V 3 bases and J 6 bases; bases outside gene matches: 6. Germline V gene data show CDR1 as SQVTM and CDR2 as ANQGSEA. The CDR3 spans 13 residues. The CDR3 nucleotides are TGCAGCGTTGACGCAGGGGGTGCGGATACGCAGTATTTT. Translating it yields CSVDAGGADTQYF.

This chain connects TRBV15 to TRBJ2-1; weak D call: TRBD2 (6 bases). The CDR3 extends over 14 amino acids. The V end lost 2 bases, the J end lost 5 bases, and 10 bases lay between the germline ends. CDR1 and CDR2 (germline): LNHNV, YYDKDF (reference sequence). The CDR3 DNA follows: TGTGCCACCAGCAGACAACTAGCAGACAATGAGCAGTTCTTC. This codes for CATSRQLADNEQFF.

V usage is TRBV28 and J usage is TRBJ1-6, with D uncertain. The CDR3 length is 13 residues. V was cut by 8 bases and J by 4 bases, with 9 bases left in between. Germline loops: CDR1 MDHEN, CDR2 SYDVKM. CDR3: CASGQVYNSPLHF. DNA of the CDR3: TGTGCCAGCGGGCAGGTTTATAATTCACCCCTCCACTTT.

This clonotype was found a few times. V and J are TRBV7-9 and TRBJ1-1; maybe TRBD1 (5 bases). CDR3 length: 17 residues. Germline CDR1 is SEHNR and CDR2 is FQNEAQ (reference sequence). V shed 5 bases and J shed 1 base, with 20 bases lying between them. CDR3 coding DNA: TGTGCCAGCAGCCATTCGGAGAGGGGTTCGGGGAACACTGAAGCTTTCTTT. Translated: CASSHSERGSGNTEAFF. The complete variable domain, with remaining parts taken from reference TRBV7-9 and TRBJ1-1, reads DTGVSQNPRHKITKRGQNVTFRCDPISEHNRLYWYRQTLGQGPEFLTYFQNEAQLEKSRLLSDRFSAERPKGSFSTLEIQRTEQGDSAMYLCASSHSERGSGNTEAFFGQGTRLTVV.

The chain couples TRBV4-3 to TRBJ2-2, with 8 bases matching TRBD2. The CDR3 covers 20 residues. With 1 base clipped from V and 0 bases from J, the junction kept 13 bases outside the gene matches. Germline V gene lookup returns CDR1 LGHNA and CDR2 YSLEER. CDR3 loop: CASSQAHWASGYSNTGELFF. The CDR3 bases are TGCGCCAGCAGCCAAGCCCATTGGGCTAGCGGGTACTCGAACACCGGGGAGCTGTTTTTT.

This clonotype came up many times. The chain employs TRBV7-2 and TRBJ1-6; 9 bases agree with TRBD1. Germline trimming cut 5 bases from V and 9 bases from J; bases unmatched to any gene: 11. This CDR3 has 16 residues. CDR1 is SGHTA and CDR2 is FQGNSA in the germline V gene. This CDR3 reads CASSPQQGAGGSPLHF. In nucleotides, the CDR3 is TGTGCCAGCAGCCCCCAACAGGGGGCGGGCGGTTCACCCCTCCACTTT.

The V call is TRBV3-1, the J call TRBJ2-3; D not resolved. Trimming shortened V by 1 base and J by 2 bases, and 7 bases separated the two germline ends. Germline values: CDR1 LGHDT, CDR2 YNNKEL (reference sequence). This CDR3 region has 14 residues. The chain's CDR3 is CASSQGRYTDTQYF. CDR3 sequence (DNA): TGTGCCAGCAGCCAAGGCCGTTACACAGATACGCAGTATTTT.

There are a few counts of this clonotype. J is TRBJ2-1 and V is TRBV12-3 or TRBV12-4; D possibly corresponds to TRBD1 (5 bases). Deletions cut 6 bases from V and 8 bases from J, with 14 bases between. There are 13 residues in the CDR3. The CDR3 region has the DNA TGTGCCAGCAGCCTTAACAGGATCGATGAGCAGTTCTTC. Its translation is CASSLNRIDEQFF.

The sample holds a few counts of this clonotype. The chain employs TRBV12-3 or TRBV12-4 and TRBJ2-1, with TRBD2 identical over 9 bases. The CDR3 consists of 20 residues. Losses at the gene ends were 6 bases for V and 6 bases for J; bases not matched to a gene: 24. The CDR3 DNA follows: TGTGCCAGCAGCCTCATCGCGGGGAGTAGCGGGAGTGGAATGGTCAATGAGCAGTTCTTC. Its protein product is CASSLIAGSSGSGMVNEQFF.

This clonotype was counted only a few times. The rearrangement joins TRBV7-2 to TRBJ2-2; TRBD2 matches 11 bases. The CDR3 length is 16 residues. V lost 5 bases, J lost 5 bases, and 7 bases stayed unmatched. The germline gives CDR1 SGHTA, CDR2 FQGNSA. The CDR3 protein is CASSTVAGGRTGELFF. The CDR3 DNA is TGTGCCAGCAGCACAGTAGCGGGGGGGAGAACCGGGGAGCTGTTTTTT.

This clonotype was detected a few times. The V call is TRBV7-8, the J call TRBJ2-3; D remains unclear. The CDR3 sequence is 13 residues long. Germline CDR1 reads SGHVS; CDR2 reads FQNEAQ. Trimming took 1 base from V and 6 from J, leaving 8 bases between them. CDR3 residues: CASSLGSWDTQYF. For the CDR3, the DNA is TGTGCCAGCAGCTTAGGGAGTTGGGATACGCAGTATTTT.

This clonotype was observed at least ten times. The chain uses TRBV7-3 and TRBJ2-3; either TRBD1 or TRBD2 may fit D (5 bases each). Trimming removed 2 bases from V and 0 bases from J, with 15 bases in between. Germline V gives CDR1 SGHTA, CDR2 FQGTGA. This CDR3 contains 17 residues. The CDR3 bases are TGTGCCAGCAGCTTACTTCTCTTAGGGGAGAGCACAGATACGCAGTATTTT. This encodes CASSLLLLGESTDTQYF.

There are a few counts of this clonotype. This sequence joins TRBV7-9 and TRBJ1-4; 8 positions agree with TRBD1. The germline CDR1 and CDR2 sequences are SEHNR and FQNEAQ (reference sequence). The CDR3 has 17 residues. V was clipped by 5 bases and J by 7 bases; unmatched bases: 15. The DNA of the CDR3 is TGTGCCAGCAGCCCCGGGACAGGAACGCTGGGAGGTGAAAAACTGTTTTTT. It translates to CASSPGTGTLGGEKLFF.